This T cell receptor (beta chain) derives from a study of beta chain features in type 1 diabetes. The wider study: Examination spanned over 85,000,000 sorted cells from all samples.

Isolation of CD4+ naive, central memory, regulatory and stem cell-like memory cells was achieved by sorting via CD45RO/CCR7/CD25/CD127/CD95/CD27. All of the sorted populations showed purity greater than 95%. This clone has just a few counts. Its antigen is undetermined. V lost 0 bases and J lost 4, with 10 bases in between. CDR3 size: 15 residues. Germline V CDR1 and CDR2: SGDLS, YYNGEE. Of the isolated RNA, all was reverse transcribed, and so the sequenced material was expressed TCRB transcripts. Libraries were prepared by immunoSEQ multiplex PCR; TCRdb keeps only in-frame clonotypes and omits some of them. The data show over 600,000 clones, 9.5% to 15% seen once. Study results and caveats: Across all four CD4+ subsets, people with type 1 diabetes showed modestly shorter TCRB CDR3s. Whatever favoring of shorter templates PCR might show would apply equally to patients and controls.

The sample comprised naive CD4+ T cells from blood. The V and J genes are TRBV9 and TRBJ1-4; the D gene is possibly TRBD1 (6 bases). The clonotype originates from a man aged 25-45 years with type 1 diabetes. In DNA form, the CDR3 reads TGTGCCAGCAGCGTAGCAGGGGCAGGTAATGAAAAACTGTTTTTT. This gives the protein CASSVAGAGNEKLFF.